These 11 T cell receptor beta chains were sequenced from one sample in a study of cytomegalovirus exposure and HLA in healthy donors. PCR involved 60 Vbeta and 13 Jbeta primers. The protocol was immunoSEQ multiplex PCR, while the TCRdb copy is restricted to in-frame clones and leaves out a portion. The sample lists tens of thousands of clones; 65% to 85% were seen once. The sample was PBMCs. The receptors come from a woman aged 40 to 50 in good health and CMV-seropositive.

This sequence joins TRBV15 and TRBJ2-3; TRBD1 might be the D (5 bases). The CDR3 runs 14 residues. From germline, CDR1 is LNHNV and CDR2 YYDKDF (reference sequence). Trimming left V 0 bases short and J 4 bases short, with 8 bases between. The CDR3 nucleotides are TGTGCCACCAGCAGAGACAGGGTCGCAGATACGCAGTATTTT. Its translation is CATSRDRVADTQYF.

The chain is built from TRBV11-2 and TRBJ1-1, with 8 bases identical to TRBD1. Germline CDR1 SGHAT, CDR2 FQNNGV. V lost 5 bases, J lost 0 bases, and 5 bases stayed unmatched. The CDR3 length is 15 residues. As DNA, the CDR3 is TGTGCCAGCAGCCTCCGACAGGGGATGAACACTGAAGCTTTCTTT. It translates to CASSLRQGMNTEAFF.

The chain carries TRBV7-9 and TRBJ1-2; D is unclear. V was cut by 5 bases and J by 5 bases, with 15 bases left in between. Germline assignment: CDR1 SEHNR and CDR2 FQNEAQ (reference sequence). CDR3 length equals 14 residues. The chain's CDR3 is CASSEAVPLYGYTF. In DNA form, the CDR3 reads TGTGCCAGCAGCGAGGCAGTTCCGTTGTATGGCTACACCTTC.

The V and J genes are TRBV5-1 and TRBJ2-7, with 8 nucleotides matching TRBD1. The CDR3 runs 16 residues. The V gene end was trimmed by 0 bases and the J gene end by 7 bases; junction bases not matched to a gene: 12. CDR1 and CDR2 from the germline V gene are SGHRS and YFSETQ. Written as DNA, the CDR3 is TGCGCCAGCAGCTTGGAGTTTTGGACAGGGACTCGAGAGCAGTACTTC. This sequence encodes CASSLEFWTGTREQYF.

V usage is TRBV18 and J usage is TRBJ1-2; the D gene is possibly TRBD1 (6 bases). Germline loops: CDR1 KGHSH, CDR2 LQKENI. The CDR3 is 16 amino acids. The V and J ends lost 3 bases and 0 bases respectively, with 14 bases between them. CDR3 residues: CASSPQSQGTNYGYTF. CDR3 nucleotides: TGTGCCAGCTCACCTCAAAGCCAGGGGACTAACTATGGCTACACCTTC.

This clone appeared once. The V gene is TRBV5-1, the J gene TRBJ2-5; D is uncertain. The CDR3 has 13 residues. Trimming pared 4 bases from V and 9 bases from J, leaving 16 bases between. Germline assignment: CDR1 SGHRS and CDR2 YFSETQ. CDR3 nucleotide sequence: TGCGCCAGCAGCCCGACTCGACCCCAGTCCCAGTACTTC. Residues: CASSPTRPQSQYF.

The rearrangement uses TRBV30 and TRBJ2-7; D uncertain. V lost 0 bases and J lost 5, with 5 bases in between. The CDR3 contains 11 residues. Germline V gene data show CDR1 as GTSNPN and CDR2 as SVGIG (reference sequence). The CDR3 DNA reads TGTGCCTGGAGTGTTTTAGACGAGCAGTACTTC. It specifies CAWSVLDEQYF.

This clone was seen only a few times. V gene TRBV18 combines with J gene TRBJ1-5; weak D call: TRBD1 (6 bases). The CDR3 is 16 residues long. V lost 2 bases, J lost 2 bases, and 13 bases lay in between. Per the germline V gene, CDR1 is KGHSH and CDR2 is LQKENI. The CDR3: CASSPIGTTRNQPQHF. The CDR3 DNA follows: TGTGCCAGCTCACCAATAGGGACAACACGCAATCAGCCCCAGCATTTT.

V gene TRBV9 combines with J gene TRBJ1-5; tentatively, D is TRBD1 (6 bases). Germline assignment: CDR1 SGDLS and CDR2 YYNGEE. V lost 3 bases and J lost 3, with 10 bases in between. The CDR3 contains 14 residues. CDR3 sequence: CASSAAGDNQPQHF. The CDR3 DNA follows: TGTGCCAGCAGCGCCGCAGGGGACAATCAGCCCCAGCATTTT.

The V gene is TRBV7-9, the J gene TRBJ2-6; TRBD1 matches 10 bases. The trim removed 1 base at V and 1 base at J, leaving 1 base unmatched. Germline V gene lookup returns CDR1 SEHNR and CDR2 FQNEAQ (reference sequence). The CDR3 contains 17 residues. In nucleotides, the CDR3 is TGTGCCAGCAGCTTAGGGGACAGGGGTTCTGGGGCCAACGTCCTGACTTTC. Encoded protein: CASSLGDRGSGANVLTF.

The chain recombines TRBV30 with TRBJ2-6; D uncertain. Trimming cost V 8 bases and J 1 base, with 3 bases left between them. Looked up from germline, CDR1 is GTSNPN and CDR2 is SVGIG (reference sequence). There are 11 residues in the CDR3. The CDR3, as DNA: TGTGCCGTATCTGGGGCCAACGTCCTGACTTTC. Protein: CAVSGANVLTF. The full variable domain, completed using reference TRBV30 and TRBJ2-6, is SQTIHQWPATLVQPVGSPLSLECTVEGTSNPNLYWYRQAAGRGLQLLFYSVGIGQISSEVPQNLSASRPQDRQFILSSKKLLLSDSGFYLCAVSGANVLTFGAGSRLTVL.